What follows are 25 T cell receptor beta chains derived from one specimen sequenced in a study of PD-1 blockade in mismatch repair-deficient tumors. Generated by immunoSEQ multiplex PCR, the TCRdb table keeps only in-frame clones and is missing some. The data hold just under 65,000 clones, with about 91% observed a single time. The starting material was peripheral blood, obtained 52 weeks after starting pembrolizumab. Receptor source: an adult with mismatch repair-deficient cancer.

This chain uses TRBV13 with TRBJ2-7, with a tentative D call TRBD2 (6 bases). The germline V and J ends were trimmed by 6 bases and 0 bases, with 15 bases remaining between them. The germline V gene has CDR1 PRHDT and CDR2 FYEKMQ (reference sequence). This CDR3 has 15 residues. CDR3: CASSPGTPGSYEQYF. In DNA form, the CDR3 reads TGTGCCAGCAGTCCCGGGACTCCCGGCTCCTACGAGCAGTACTTC.

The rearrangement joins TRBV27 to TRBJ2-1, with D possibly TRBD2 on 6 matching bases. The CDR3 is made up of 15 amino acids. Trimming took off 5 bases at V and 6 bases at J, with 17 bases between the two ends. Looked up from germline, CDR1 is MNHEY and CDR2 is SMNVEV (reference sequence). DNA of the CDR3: TGTGCCAGCAGTCCCCATCCCTCCGGGGGCAATGAGCAGTTCTTC. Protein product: CASSPHPSGGNEQFF.

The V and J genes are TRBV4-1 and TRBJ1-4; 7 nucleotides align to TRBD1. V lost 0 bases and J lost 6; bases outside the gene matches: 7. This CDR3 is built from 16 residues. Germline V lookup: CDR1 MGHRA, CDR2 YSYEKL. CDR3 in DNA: TGCGCCAGCAGCCAAGATGTGCGACAGGGATATGAAAAACTGTTTTTT. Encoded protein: CASSQDVRQGYEKLFF.

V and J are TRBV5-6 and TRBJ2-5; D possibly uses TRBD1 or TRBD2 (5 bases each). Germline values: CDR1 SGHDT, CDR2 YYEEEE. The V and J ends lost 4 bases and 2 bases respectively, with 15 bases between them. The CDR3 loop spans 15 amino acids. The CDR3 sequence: CASSPLGTSQETQYF. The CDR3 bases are TGTGCCAGCAGCCCTCTGGGGACCAGTCAAGAGACCCAGTACTTC.

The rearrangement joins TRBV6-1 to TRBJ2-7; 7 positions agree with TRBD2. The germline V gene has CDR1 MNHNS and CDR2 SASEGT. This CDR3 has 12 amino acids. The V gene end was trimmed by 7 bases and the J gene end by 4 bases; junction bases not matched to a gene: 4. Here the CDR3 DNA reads TGTGCCAGCACTGACGGGGGGTACGAGCAGTACTTC. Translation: CASTDGGYEQYF.

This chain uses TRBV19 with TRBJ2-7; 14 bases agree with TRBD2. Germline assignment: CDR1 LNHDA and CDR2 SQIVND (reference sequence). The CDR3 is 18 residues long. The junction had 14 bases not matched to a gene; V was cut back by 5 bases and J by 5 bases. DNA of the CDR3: TGTGCCAGTAGTCCCCGGGGCCCGGGACTAGCGGGAGTTCACGAGCAGTACTTC. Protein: CASSPRGPGLAGVHEQYF.

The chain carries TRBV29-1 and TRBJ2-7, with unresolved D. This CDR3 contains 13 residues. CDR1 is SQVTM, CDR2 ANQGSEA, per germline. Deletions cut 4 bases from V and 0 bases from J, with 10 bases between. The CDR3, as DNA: TGCAGCGTTGGAAAATTTAGCTCCTACGAGCAGTACTTC. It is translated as CSVGKFSSYEQYF.

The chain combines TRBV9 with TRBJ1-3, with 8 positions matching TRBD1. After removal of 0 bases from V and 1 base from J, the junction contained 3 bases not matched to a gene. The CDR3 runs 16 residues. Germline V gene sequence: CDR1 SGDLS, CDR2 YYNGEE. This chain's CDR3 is CASSVGQGASGNTIYF. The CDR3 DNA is TGTGCCAGCAGCGTAGGCCAGGGGGCTTCTGGAAACACCATATATTTT.

CDR3: CASSLAWDKGDGELFF. The CDR3 region has the DNA TGTGCCAGCAGCTTGGCTTGGGATAAAGGGGACGGGGAGCTGTTTTTT. V and J are TRBV5-4 and TRBJ2-2; D is perhaps TRBD1 (5 bases). This CDR3 has 16 amino acids. Deletions cut 0 bases from V and 7 bases from J, with 16 bases between. The germline CDR1 and CDR2 sequences are SGHNT and YYREEE (reference sequence).

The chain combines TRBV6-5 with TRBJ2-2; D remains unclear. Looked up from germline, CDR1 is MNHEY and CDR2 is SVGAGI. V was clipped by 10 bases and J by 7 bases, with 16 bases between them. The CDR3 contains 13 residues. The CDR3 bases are TGTGCCACCAGAAAGGGATTTAGCGGGGAGCTGTTTTTT. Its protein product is CATRKGFSGELFF.

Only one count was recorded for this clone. CDR3 loop: CASRMQAGVSTDTQYF. The CDR3 coding sequence is TGTGCCAGCCGTATGCAAGCGGGAGTGAGCACAGATACGCAGTATTTT. The chain employs TRBV6-4 and TRBJ2-3; 8 bases match TRBD2. Germline CDR1 MRHNA, CDR2 SNTAGT. Trimming cost V 8 bases and J 0 bases; bases outside gene matches: 10. This CDR3 has 16 residues.

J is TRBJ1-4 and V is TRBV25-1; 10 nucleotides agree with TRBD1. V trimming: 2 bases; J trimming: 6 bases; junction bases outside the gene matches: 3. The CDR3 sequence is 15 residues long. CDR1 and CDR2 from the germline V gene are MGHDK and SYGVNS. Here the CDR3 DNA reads TGTGCCAGCAGTGAACCGGACAGGGGGTATGAAAAACTGTTTTTT. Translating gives CASSEPDRGYEKLFF.

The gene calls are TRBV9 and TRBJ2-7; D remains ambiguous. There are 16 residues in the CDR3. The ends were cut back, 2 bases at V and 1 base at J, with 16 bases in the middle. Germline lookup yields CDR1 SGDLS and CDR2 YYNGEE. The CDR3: CASSVPSVRLSYEQYF. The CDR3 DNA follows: TGTGCCAGCAGCGTCCCCTCGGTGAGGTTATCCTACGAGCAGTACTTC.

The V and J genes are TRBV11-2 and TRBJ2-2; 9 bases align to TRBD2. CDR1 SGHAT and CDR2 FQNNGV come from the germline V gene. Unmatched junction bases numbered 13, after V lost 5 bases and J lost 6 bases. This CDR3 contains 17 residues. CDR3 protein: CASSPTLAGVLSGELFF. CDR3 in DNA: TGTGCCAGCAGCCCCACACTAGCGGGCGTACTCTCCGGGGAGCTGTTTTTT.

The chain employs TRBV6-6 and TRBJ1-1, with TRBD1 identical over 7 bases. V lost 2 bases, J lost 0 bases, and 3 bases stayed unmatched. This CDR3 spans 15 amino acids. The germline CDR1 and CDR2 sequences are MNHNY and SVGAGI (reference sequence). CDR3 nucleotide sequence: TGTGCCAGCAGTTACACGGACAGGATGAACACTGAAGCTTTCTTT. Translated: CASSYTDRMNTEAFF.

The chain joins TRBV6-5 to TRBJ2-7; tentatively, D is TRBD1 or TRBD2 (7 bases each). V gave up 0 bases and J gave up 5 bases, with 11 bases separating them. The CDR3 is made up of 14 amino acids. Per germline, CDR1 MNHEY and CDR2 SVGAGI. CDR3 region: CASSYSRGGDEQYF. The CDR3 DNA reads TGTGCCAGCAGTTACTCCAGGGGGGGTGACGAGCAGTACTTC.

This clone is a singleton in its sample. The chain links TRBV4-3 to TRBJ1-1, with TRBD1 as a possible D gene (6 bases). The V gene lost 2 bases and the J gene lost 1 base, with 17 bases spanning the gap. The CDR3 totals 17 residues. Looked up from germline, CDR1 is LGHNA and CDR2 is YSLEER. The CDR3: CASSQYSGRGQNTEAFF. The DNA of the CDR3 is TGCGCCAGCAGCCAATATTCGGGCAGGGGCCAGAACACTGAAGCTTTCTTT.

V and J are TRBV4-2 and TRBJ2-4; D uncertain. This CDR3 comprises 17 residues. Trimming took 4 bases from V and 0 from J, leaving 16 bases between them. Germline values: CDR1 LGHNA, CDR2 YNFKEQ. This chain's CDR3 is CASSPPVGSGAKNIQYF. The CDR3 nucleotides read TGTGCCAGCAGCCCACCCGTAGGGTCGGGAGCCAAAAACATTCAGTACTTC.

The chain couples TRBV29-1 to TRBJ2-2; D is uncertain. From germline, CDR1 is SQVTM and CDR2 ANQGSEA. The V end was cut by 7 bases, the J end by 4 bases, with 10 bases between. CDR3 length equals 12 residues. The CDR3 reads CSAPRATGELFF. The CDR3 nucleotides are TGCAGCGCCCCCCGAGCCACCGGGGAGCTGTTTTTT.

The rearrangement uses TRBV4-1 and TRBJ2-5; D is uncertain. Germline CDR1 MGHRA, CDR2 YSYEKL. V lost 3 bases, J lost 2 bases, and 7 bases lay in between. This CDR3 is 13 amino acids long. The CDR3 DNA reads TGCGCCAGCAGCCACCCTAGTCAAGAGACCCAGTACTTC. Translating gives CASSHPSQETQYF.

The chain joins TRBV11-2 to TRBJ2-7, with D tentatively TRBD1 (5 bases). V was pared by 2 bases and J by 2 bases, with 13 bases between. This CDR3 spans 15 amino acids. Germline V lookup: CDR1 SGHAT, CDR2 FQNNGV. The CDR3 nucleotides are TGTGCCAGCAGCTTATTCCAGGGTATCACCTACGAGCAGTACTTC. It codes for CASSLFQGITYEQYF. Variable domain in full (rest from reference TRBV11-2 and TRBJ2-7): EAGVAQSPRYKIIEKRQSVAFWCNPISGHATLYWYQQILGQGPKLLIQFQNNGVVDDSQLPKDRFSAERLKGVDSTLKIQPAKLEDSAVYLCASSLFQGITYEQYFGPGTRLTVT.

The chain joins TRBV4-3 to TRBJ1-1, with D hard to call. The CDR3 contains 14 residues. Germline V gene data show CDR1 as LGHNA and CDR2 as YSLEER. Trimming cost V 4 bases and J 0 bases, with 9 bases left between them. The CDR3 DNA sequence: TGCGCCAGCAGCCTTTCTCGGCTGAACACTGAAGCTTTCTTT. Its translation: CASSLSRLNTEAFF.

Written as DNA, the CDR3 is TGTGCCAGCAGTTTATCGGAGGACGGATACGAGCAGTACTTC. Translation: CASSLSEDGYEQYF. V is TRBV28 and J is TRBJ2-7, with D possibly matching TRBD2 (5 bases). Trimming cost V 1 base and J 4 bases, with 11 bases left between them. The germline CDR1 and CDR2 sequences are MDHEN and SYDVKM. This CDR3 comprises 14 residues.

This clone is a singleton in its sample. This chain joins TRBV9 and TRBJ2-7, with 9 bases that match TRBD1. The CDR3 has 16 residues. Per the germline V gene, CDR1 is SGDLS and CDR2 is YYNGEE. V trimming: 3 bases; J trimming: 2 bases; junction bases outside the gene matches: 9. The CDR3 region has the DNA TGTGCCAGCAGCGCAGGCATAGGACAGGGGCCCTACGAGCAGTACTTC. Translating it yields CASSAGIGQGPYEQYF. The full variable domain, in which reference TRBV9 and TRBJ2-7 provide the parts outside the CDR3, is DSGVTQTPKHLITATGQRVTLRCSPRSGDLSVYWYQQSLDQGLQFLIQYYNGEERAKGNILERFSAQQFPDLHSELNLSSLELGDSALYFCASSAGIGQGPYEQYFGPGTRLTVT.

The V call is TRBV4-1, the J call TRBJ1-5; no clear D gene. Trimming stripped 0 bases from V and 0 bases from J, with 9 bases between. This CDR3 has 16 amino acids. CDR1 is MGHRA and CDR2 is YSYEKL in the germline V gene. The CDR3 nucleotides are TGCGCCAGCAGCCAAGATTGGGCCAATAGCAATCAGCCCCAGCATTTT. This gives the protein CASSQDWANSNQPQHF.